These 12 T cell receptor beta chains originate from one sample sequenced in a study of cytomegalovirus exposure and HLA in healthy donors. The PCR employed 60 Vbeta primers together with 13 Jbeta primers. Here immunoSEQ multiplex PCR was the method, and the copy in TCRdb shows in-frame clones only, minus some. The sample has some 89,000 clones; around 84% are singletons. Sample: PBMCs. The receptors were sampled from a woman in her thirties or forties in good health and CMV-seropositive.

V and J are TRBV7-8 and TRBJ1-1; 9 bases align to TRBD1. Germline V lookup: CDR1 SGHVS, CDR2 FQNEAQ. Trimming cost V 3 bases and J 4 bases; bases outside gene matches: 18. This CDR3 spans 19 amino acids. The CDR3 DNA is TGTGCCAGCAGCTTCTGGTCATGGACAGGGGATTTGGTTGGCACTGAAGCTTTCTTT. Its protein is CASSFWSWTGDLVGTEAFF.

V usage is TRBV14 and J usage is TRBJ2-2, with 12 bases fitting TRBD2. The germline gives CDR1 SGHDN, CDR2 FVKESK. The V and J ends lost 6 bases and 5 bases, in that order; junction bases with no gene match: 4. The CDR3 length is 15 residues. CDR3 bases: TGTGCCAGCAGGCTAGCGGGAGGGCCGACCGGGGAGCTGTTTTTT. It specifies CASRLAGGPTGELFF.

This rearrangement joins TRBV10-3 to TRBJ2-1; no clear D gene. The V gene's germline CDR1 is ENHRY and CDR2 SYGVKD. The CDR3 is 11 residues long. Trimming stripped 4 bases from V and 5 bases from J, with 3 bases between. CDR3 residues: CAISGHNEQFF. The CDR3 DNA follows: TGTGCCATCAGTGGGCACAATGAGCAGTTCTTC.

This CDR3 reads CASTRQGPGANVLTF. The CDR3 DNA sequence: TGTGCCAGCACTCGACAGGGGCCGGGGGCCAACGTCCTGACTTTC. The rearrangement joins TRBV27 to TRBJ2-6; 8 nucleotides align to TRBD1. The CDR3 covers 15 residues. Germline CDR1 is MNHEY and CDR2 is SMNVEV (reference sequence). The junction had 6 bases not matched to a gene; V was cut back by 7 bases and J by 4 bases.

This chain connects TRBV19 to TRBJ2-4; D gene unclear. The V end was cut by 3 bases, the J end by 1 base, with 10 bases between. This CDR3 has 15 residues. The germline V gene encodes CDR1 LNHDA and CDR2 SQIVND (reference sequence). The CDR3: CASSMVDFAKNIQYF. The CDR3 nucleotides read TGTGCCAGTAGTATGGTCGACTTCGCCAAAAACATTCAGTACTTC.

This chain uses TRBV6-5 with TRBJ1-5, with D perhaps TRBD1 (5 bases). The CDR3 loop spans 13 amino acids. CDR1 is MNHEY, CDR2 SVGAGI, per germline. V lost 8 bases to trimming and J lost 4 bases, with 12 bases between them. The DNA for the CDR3 is TGTGCCAGCGGGGGGTCCTTTAATCAGCCCCAGCATTTT. It codes for CASGGSFNQPQHF.

The chain is built from TRBV11-2 and TRBJ2-3; 10 bases line up with TRBD1. V trimming: 0 bases; J trimming: 6 bases; junction bases outside the gene matches: 6. The length of the CDR3 is 16 residues. CDR1 and CDR2 (germline): SGHAT, FQNNGV. For the CDR3, the DNA is TGTGCCAGCAGCTTAGACGGGACAGGGGTGGGCGATACGCAGTATTTT. Protein: CASSLDGTGVGDTQYF.

V and J are TRBV6-5 and TRBJ2-5; D possibly corresponds to TRBD2 (5 bases). Matching the DNA end better, TRBJ2-7 makes the J call doubtful. The CDR3 extends over 13 amino acids. Germline CDR1 is MNHEY and CDR2 is SVGAGI. The CDR3 here is CASGHRGSYEQYF. The DNA for the CDR3 is TGTGCCAGCGGGCACCGAGGGTCCTACGAGCAGTACTTC.

In its sample, this clone was seen a few times. The chain combines TRBV9 with TRBJ2-1; perhaps TRBD1 as D (6 bases). Trimming stripped 4 bases from V and 4 bases from J, with 15 bases between. This CDR3 has 15 residues. Per germline, CDR1 SGDLS and CDR2 YYNGEE. The CDR3 sequence is CASSFTGTIYNEQFF. The CDR3 nucleotides read TGTGCCAGCAGCTTTACCGGGACAATTTACAATGAGCAGTTCTTC.

The chain combines TRBV30 with TRBJ1-2; the D gene is possibly TRBD1 (6 bases). V was cut by 3 bases and J by 5 bases, with 7 bases left in between. The CDR3 sequence is 11 residues long. Germline V gene lookup returns CDR1 GTSNPN and CDR2 SVGIG (reference sequence). CDR3 bases: TGTGCCTGGAGCGGGACATATGGCTACACCTTC. Its protein is CAWSGTYGYTF.

The chain uses TRBV7-6 and TRBJ2-7; D is possibly TRBD2 (6 bases). The V end lost 1 base, the J end lost 7 bases, and 8 bases lay between the germline ends. CDR1 SGHVS and CDR2 FNYEAQ come from the germline V gene. The CDR3 has 12 residues. The CDR3 coding sequence is TGTGCCAGCAGCTTAGATGGGAGGGAGCAGTACTTC. Translated: CASSLDGREQYF.

This clone was detected a few times. V is TRBV6-1 and J is TRBJ2-6; D is unresolved. Per the germline V gene, CDR1 is MNHNS and CDR2 is SASEGT. The CDR3 contains 16 residues. Trimming removed 0 bases at V and 0 bases at J, with 6 bases between. The CDR3 sequence: CASSEALASGANVLTF. DNA of the CDR3: TGTGCCAGCAGTGAAGCGCTGGCCTCTGGGGCCAACGTCCTGACTTTC.